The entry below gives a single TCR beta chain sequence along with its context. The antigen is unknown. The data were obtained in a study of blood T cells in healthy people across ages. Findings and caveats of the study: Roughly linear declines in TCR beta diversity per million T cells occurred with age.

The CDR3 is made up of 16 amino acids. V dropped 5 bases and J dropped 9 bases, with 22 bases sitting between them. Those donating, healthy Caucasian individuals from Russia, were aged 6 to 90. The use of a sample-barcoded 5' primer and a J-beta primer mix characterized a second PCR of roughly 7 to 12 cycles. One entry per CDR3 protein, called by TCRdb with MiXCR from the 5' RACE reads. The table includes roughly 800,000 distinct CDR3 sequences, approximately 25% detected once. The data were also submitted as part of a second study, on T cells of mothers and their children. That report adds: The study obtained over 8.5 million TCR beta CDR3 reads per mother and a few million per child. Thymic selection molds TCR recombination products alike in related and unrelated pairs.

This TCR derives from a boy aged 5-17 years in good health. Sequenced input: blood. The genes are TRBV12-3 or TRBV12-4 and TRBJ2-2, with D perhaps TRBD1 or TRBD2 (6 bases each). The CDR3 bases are TGTGCCAGCAGTGGCACGGGGGCAGGGCTGGACCGGGAGCTGTTTTTT. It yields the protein CASSGTGAGLDRELFF.